This T cell receptor beta chain was sequenced in a study of persistence of HIV-infected CD4 T cells. Turning to the study itself: Isolated cells were CMV- and HIV-1 Gag-responding CD4+ T cells.

The immunoSEQ assay was version 4, run in survey mode. Here immunoSEQ multiplex PCR was the method, and the copy in TCRdb shows in-frame clones only, minus some. The sample lists approximately 36,000 clones; roughly 84% were seen once. A note on this clone: Its antigen is unidentified.

An overlapping HIV-1 Gag peptide pool stimulated these cells at 0.75 to 1 ug/peptide/mL. Sorted nonresponding memory CD4+ T cells were CD40L-negative, CD69-negative, CD45RO-high. The sample in question was cultured CD4+ T cells from PBMCs, obtained from a patient who received antiretroviral therapy. This TCR derives from an adult with HIV. The donor label of this sample is uncertain.

Here the CDR3 DNA reads TGCGCCAGCAAGAAAGGGACAGGGGTAACGAACACTGAAGCTTTCTTT. Its protein product is CASKKGTGVTNTEAFF. The chain couples TRBV10-2 to TRBJ1-1; 10 bases agree with TRBD1. Germline V CDR1 and CDR2: WSHSY, SAAADI. The CDR3 contains 16 residues. J gave up 1 base and V 7 bases, and 9 bases lay outside the gene matches.